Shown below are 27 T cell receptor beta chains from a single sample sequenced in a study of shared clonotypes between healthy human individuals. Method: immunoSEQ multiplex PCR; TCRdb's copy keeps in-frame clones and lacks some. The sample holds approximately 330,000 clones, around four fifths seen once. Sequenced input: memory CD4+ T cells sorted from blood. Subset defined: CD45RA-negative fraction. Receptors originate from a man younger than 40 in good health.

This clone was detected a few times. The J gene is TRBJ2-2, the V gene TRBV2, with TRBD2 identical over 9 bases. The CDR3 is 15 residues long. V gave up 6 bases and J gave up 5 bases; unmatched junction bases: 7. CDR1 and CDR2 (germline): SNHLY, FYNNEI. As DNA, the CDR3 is TGTGCCAGCAGGAGGGTAGCGGGAGTGACCGGGGAGCTGTTTTTT. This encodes CASRRVAGVTGELFF. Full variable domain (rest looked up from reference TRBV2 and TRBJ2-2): EPEVTQTPSHQVTQMGQEVILRCVPISNHLYFYWYRQILGQKVEFLVSFYNNEISEKSEIFDDQFSVERPDGSNFTLKIRSTKLEDSAMYFCASRRVAGVTGELFFGEGSRLTVL.

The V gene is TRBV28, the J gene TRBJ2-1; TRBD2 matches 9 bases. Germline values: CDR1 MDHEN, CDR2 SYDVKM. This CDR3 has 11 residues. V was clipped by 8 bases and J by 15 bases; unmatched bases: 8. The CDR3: CASSGRGGTFF. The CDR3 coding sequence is TGTGCCAGCTCCGGGCGGGGGGGCACGTTCTTC.

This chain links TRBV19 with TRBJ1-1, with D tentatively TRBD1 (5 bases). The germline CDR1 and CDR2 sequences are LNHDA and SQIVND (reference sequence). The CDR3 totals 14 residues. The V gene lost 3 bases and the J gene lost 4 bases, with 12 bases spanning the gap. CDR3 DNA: TGTGCCAGTAGTATCGAGGGGATGGCCACTGAAGCTTTCTTT. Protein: CASSIEGMATEAFF.

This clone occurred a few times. The CDR3 sequence is CASSFFPTGTNNQPQHF. For the CDR3, the DNA is TGTGCCAGCAGCTTTTTTCCAACCGGGACAAACAATCAGCCCCAGCATTTT. The V gene is TRBV5-6, the J gene TRBJ1-5; a possible D gene is TRBD1 (6 bases). CDR1 is SGHDT and CDR2 is YYEEEE in the germline V gene. CDR3 length: 17 amino acids. Trimming took 2 bases from V and 3 from J, leaving 18 bases between them.

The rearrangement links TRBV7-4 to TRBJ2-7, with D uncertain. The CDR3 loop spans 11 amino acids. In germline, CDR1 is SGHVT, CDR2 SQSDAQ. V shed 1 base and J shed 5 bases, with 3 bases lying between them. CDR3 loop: CASSLVHEQYF. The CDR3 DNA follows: TGTGCCAGCAGCTTAGTGCACGAGCAGTACTTC.

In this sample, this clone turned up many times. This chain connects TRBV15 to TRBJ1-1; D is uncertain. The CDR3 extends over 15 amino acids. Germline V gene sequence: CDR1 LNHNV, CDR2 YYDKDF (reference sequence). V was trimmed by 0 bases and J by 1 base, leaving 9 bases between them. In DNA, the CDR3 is TGTGCCACCAGCAGAGATCACAAGGCGAACACTGAAGCTTTCTTT. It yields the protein CATSRDHKANTEAFF.

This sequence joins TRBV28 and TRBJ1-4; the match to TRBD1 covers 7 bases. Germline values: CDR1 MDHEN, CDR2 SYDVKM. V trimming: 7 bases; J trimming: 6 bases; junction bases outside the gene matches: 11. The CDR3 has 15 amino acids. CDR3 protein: CASTEGGTVDEKLFF. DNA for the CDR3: TGTGCCAGCACCGAGGGGGGGACAGTTGATGAAAAACTGTTTTTT.

CDR3 loop: CASSPGNTGELFF. The CDR3 DNA reads as TGCGCCAGCAGCCCTGGGAACACCGGGGAGCTGTTTTTT. The chain combines TRBV5-1 with TRBJ2-2; D gene unclear. CDR1 is SGHRS and CDR2 is YFSETQ in the germline V gene. This CDR3 is 13 amino acids long. V shed 4 bases and J shed 1 base, with 5 bases lying between them.

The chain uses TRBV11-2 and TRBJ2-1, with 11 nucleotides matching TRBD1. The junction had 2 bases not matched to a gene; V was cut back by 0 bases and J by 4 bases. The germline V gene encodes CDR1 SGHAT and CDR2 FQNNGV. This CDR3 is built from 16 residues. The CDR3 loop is CASSLDRDRGYNEQFF. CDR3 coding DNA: TGTGCCAGCAGCTTAGATAGGGACAGGGGGTACAATGAGCAGTTCTTC.

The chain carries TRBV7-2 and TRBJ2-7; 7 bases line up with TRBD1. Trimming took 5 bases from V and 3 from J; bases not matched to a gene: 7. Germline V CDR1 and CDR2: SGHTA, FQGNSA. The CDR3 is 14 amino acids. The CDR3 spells CASSPTGQDYEQYF. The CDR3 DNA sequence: TGTGCCAGCAGCCCGACAGGACAGGACTACGAGCAGTACTTC. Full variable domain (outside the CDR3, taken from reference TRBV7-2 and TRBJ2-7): GAGVSQSPSNKVTEKGKDVELRCDPISGHTALYWYRQSLGQGLEFLIYFQGNSAPDKSGLPSDRFSAERTGGSVSTLTIQRTQQEDSAVYLCASSPTGQDYEQYFGPGTRLTVT.

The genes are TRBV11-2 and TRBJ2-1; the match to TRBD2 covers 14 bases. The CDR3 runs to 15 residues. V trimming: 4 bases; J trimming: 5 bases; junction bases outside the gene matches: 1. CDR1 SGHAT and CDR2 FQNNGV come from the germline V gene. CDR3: CASSSGLAGDNEQFF. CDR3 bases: TGTGCCAGCAGCTCGGGACTAGCGGGGGACAATGAGCAGTTCTTC.

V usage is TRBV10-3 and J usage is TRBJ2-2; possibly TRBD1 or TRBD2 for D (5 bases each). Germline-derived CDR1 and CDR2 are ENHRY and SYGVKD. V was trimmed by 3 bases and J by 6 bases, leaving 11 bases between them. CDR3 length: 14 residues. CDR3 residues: CAISEILGAGELFF. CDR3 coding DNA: TGTGCCATCAGTGAAATACTAGGGGCCGGGGAGCTGTTTTTT.

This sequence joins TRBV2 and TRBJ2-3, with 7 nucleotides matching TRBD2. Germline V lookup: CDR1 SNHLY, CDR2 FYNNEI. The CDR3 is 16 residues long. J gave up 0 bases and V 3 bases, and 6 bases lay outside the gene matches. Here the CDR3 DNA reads TGTGCCAGCAGTGAGGTGGCTAGCGGTAGCACAGATACGCAGTATTTT. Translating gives CASSEVASGSTDTQYF.

DNA for the CDR3: TGTGCCAGCAGCGAGGACGCAAGCTCCTACGAGCAGTACTTC. Translation gives CASSEDASSYEQYF. The genes are TRBV9 and TRBJ2-7; D gene uncertain. CDR3 length: 14 amino acids. The V end was cut by 3 bases, the J end by 0 bases, with 10 bases between. Germline V gene lookup returns CDR1 SGDLS and CDR2 YYNGEE.

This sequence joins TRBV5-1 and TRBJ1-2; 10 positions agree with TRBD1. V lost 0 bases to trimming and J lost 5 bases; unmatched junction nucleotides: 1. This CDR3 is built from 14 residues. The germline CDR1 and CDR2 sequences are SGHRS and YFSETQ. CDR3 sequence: CASSLGTGGYGYTF. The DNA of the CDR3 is TGCGCCAGCAGCTTGGGGACAGGGGGTTATGGCTACACCTTC. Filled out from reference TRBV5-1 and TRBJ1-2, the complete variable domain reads KAGVTQTPRYLIKTRGQQVTLSCSPISGHRSVSWYQQTPGQGLQFLFEYFSETQRNKGNFPGRFSGRQFSNSRSEMNVSTLELGDSALYLCASSLGTGGYGYTFGSGTRLTVV.

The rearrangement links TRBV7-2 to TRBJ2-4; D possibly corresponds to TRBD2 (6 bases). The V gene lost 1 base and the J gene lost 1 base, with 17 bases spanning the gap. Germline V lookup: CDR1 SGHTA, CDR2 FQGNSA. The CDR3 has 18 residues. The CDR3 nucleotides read TGTGCCAGCAGCTTAGTCATCCGGGGGTCGGGGGCCAAAAACATTCAGTACTTC. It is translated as CASSLVIRGSGAKNIQYF.

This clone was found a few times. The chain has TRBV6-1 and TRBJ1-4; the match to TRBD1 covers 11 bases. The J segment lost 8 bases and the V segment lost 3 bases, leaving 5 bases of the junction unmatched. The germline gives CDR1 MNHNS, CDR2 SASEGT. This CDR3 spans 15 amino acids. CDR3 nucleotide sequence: TGTGCCAGCAGTGATAGAGGACAGGGGGCGGAAAAACTGTTTTTT. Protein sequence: CASSDRGQGAEKLFF.

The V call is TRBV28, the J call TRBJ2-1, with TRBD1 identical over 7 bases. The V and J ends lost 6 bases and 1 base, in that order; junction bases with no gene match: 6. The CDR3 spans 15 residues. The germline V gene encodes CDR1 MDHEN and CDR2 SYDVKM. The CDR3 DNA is TGTGCCAGCAGGAGATCAGGGGGTTCCTACAATGAGCAGTTCTTC. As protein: CASRRSGGSYNEQFF. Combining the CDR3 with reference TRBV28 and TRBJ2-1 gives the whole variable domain DVKVTQSSRYLVKRTGEKVFLECVQDMDHENMFWYRQDPGLGLRLIYFSYDVKMKEKGDIPEGYSVSREKKERFSLILESASTNQTSMYLCASRRSGGSYNEQFFGPGTRLTVL.

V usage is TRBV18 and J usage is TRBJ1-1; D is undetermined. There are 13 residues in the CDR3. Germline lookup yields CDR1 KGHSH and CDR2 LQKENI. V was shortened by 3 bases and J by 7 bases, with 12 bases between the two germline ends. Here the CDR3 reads CASSPFSGVEAFF. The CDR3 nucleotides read TGTGCCAGCTCACCTTTCTCTGGGGTTGAAGCTTTCTTT.

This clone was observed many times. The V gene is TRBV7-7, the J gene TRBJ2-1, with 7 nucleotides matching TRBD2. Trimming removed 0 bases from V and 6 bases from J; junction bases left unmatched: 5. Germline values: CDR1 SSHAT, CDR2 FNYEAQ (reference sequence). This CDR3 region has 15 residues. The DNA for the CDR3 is TGTGCCAGCAGCTTAGCCGTTAGCGGGCGCAATGAGCAGTTCTTC. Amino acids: CASSLAVSGRNEQFF.

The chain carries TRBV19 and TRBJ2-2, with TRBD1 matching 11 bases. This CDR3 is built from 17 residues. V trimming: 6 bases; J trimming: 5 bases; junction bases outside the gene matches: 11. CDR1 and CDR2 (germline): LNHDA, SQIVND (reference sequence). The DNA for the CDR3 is TGTGCCAGTAGGCGGACAGGGGGCGGTAAACGTACCGGGGAGCTGTTTTTT. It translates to CASRRTGGGKRTGELFF.

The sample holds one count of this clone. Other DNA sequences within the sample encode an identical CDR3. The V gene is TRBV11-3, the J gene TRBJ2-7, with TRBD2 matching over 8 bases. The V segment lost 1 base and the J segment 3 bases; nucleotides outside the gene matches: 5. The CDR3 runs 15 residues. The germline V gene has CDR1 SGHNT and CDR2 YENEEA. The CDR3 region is CASSLAAGGLYEQYF. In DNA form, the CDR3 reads TGTGCCAGCAGCTTAGCGGCGGGAGGCCTCTACGAGCAGTACTTC. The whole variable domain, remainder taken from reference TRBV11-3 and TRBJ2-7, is EAGVVQSPRYKIIEKKQPVAFWCNPISGHNTLYWYLQNLGQGPELLIRYENEEAVDDSQLPKDRFSAERLKGVDSTLKIQPAELGDSAVYLCASSLAAGGLYEQYFGPGTRLTVT.

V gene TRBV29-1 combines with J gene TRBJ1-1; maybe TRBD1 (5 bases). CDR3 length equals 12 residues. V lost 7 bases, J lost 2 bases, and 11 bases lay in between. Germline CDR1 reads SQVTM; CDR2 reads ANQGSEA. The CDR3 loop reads CSASRVNTEAFF. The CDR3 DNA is TGCAGCGCCAGCAGGGTCAACACTGAAGCTTTCTTT.

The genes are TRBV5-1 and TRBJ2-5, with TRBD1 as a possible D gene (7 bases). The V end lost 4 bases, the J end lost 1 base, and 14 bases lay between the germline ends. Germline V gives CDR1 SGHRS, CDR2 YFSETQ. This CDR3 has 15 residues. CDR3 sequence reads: CASSLGQRVQETQYF. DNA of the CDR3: TGCGCCAGCAGCCTGGGACAGCGGGTCCAAGAGACCCAGTACTTC. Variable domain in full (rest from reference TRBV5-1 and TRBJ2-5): KAGVTQTPRYLIKTRGQQVTLSCSPISGHRSVSWYQQTPGQGLQFLFEYFSETQRNKGNFPGRFSGRQFSNSRSEMNVSTLELGDSALYLCASSLGQRVQETQYFGPGTRLLVL.

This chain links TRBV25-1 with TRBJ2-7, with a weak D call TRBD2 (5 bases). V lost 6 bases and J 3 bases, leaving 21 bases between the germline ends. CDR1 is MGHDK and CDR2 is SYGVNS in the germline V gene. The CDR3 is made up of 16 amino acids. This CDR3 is CASRAPNSGINYEQYF. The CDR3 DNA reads TGTGCCAGCAGGGCACCAAACAGCGGAATCAACTACGAGCAGTACTTC.

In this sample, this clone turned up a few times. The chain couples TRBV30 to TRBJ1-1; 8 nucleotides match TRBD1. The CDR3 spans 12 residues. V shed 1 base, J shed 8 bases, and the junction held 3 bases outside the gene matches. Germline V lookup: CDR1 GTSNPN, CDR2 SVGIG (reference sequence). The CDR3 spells CAWSGQGMEAFF. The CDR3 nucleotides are TGTGCCTGGAGTGGACAGGGGATGGAAGCTTTCTTT.

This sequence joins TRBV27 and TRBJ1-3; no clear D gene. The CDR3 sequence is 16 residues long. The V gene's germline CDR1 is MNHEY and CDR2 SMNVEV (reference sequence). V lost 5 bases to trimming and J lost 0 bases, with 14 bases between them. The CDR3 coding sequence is TGTGCCAGCAGTCCGCTAGGGAGGTACTCTGGAAACACCATATATTTT. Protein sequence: CASSPLGRYSGNTIYF.